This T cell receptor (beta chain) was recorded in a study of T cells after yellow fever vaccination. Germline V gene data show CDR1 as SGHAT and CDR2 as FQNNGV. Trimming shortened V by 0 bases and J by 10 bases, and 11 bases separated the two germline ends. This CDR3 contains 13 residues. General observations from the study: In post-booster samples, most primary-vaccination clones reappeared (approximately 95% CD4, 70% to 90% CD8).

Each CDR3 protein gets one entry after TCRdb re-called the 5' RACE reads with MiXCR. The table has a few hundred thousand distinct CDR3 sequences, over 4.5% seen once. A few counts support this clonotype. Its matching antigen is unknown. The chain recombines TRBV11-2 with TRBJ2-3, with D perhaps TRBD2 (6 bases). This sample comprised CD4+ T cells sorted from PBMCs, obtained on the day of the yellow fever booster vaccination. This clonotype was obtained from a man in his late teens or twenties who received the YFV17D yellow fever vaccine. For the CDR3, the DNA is TGTGCCAGCAGCTTAGATCAGGCGGGGCCGCAGTATTTT. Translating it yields CASSLDQAGPQYF.